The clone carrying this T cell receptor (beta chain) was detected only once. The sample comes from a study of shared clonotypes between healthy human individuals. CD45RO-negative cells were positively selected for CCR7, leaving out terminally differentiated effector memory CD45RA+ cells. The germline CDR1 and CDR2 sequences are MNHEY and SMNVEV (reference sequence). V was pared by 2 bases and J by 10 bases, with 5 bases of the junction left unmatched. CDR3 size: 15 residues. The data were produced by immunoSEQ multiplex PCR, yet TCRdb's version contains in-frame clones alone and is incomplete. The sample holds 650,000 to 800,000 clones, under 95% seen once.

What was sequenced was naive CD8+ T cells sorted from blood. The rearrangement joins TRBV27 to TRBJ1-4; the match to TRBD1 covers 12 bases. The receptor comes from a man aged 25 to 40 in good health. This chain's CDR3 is CASSLRGQGARKLFF. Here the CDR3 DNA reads TGTGCCAGCAGTTTAAGGGGACAGGGGGCGCGAAAACTGTTTTTT.